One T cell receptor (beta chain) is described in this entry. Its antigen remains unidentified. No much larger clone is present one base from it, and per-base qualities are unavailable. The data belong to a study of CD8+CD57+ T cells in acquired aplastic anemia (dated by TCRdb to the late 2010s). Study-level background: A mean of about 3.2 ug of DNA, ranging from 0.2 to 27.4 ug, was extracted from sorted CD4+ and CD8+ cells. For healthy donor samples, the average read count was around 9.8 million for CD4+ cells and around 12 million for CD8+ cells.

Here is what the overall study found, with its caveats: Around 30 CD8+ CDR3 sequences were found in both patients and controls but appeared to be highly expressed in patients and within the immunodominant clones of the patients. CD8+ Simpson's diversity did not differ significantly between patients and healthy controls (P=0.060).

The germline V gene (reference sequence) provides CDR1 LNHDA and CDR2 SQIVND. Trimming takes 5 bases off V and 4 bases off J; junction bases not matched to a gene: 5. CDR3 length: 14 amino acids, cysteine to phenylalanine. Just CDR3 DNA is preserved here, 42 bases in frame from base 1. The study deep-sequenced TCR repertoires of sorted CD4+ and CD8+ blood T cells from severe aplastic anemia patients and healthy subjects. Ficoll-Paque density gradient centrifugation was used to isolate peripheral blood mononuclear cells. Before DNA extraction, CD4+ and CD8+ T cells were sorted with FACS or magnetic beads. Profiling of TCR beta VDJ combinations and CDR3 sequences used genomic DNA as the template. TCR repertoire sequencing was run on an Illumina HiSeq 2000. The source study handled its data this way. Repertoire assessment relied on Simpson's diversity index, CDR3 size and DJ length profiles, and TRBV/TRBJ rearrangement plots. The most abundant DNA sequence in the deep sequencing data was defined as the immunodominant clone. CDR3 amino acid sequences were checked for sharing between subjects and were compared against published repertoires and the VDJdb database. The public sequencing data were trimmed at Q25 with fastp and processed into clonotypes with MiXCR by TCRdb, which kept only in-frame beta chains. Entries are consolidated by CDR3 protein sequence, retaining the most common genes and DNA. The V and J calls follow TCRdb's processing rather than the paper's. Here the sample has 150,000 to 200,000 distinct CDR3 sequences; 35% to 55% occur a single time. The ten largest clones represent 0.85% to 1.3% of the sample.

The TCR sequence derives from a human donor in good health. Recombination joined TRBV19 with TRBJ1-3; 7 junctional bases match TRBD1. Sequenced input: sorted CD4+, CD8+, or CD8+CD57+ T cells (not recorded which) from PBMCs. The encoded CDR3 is CASSAAGQGNTIYF. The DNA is TGTGCCAGTAGTGCCGCGGGACAGGGAAACACCATATATTTT.